One and the same sample provided the 31 T cell receptor beta chains below, sequenced in a study of T cell responses to AZD1222 COVID-19 vaccine. The table came from immunoSEQ multiplex PCR; TCRdb's copy has only in-frame clones and leaves some out. The data show 150,000 or so clones, around nine tenths seen once. The source material was peripheral blood, sampled on day 0 of AZD1222 vaccination. The source of these receptors is an adult in good health.

This clone was observed a single time. The rearrangement joins TRBV4-1 to TRBJ2-3; 8 bases align to TRBD2. Germline trimming cut 1 base from V and 2 bases from J; bases unmatched to any gene: 8. The CDR3 spans 17 residues. Germline CDR1 and CDR2: MGHRA and YSYEKL. The CDR3 bases are TGCGCCAGCAGCCAAGGGGGTGGAGCGGGGGCCACAGATACGCAGTATTTT. Amino acid sequence: CASSQGGGAGATDTQYF.

This clone came up once. The V call is TRBV9, the J call TRBJ1-3; D remains unclear. Between the trimmed V and J ends, which lost 4 bases and 6 bases, there was a span of 14 bases. CDR3 size: 14 residues. The V gene's germline CDR1 is SGDLS and CDR2 YYNGEE. The CDR3, as DNA: TGTGCCAGCAGCCTCCCTTATGGCGAAAACACCATATATTTT. This codes for CASSLPYGENTIYF.

The V call is TRBV11-2, the J call TRBJ1-1; tentative D call: TRBD1 (5 bases). Trimming took 5 bases from V and 4 from J, leaving 8 bases between them. Germline lookup yields CDR1 SGHAT and CDR2 FQNNGV. The length of the CDR3 is 12 residues. CDR3 region: CASSRRGTEAFF. The CDR3, as DNA: TGTGCCAGCAGCCGGAGGGGCACTGAAGCTTTCTTT.

V usage is TRBV7-6 and J usage is TRBJ2-7; 10 nucleotides match TRBD1. V gave up 1 base and J gave up 12 bases; unmatched junction bases: 15. Germline CDR1 reads SGHVS; CDR2 reads FNYEAQ. The CDR3 spans 16 residues. The CDR3 DNA reads as TGTGCCAGCAGCTTAGTACCAGGACAGGGGGAGGGCCCCCTGTACTTC. Protein: CASSLVPGQGEGPLYF.

V usage is TRBV10-3 and J usage is TRBJ2-7, with D perhaps matching TRBD1 (5 bases). This CDR3 is built from 14 residues. V lost 6 bases and J lost 0, with 12 bases in between. The germline V gene encodes CDR1 ENHRY and CDR2 SYGVKD. The CDR3 DNA reads TGTGCCATCAGCCCTACTGACAGCTCCTACGAGCAGTACTTC. Its protein product is CAISPTDSSYEQYF.

V usage is TRBV3-1 (or the pseudogene TRBV3-2) and J usage is TRBJ2-6, with unresolved D. CDR1 is LGHDT and CDR2 is YNNKEL in the germline V gene (reference sequence). Trimming removed 4 bases at V and 3 bases at J, with 4 bases between. The CDR3 totals 13 residues. CDR3 sequence: CASSPHGANVLTF. The CDR3 DNA follows: TGTGCCAGCAGCCCCCATGGGGCCAACGTCCTGACTTTC.

The J gene is TRBJ1-5, the V gene TRBV21-1. TRBV21-1 is annotated as a pseudogene. The CDR3 runs 14 residues. The CDR3 nucleotides read TGTGCCAGCAGCAAAGCCGGACGAGATCAGCCCCAGCATTTT. Translation gives CASSKAGRDQPQHF.

The chain has TRBV3-1 (or the pseudogene TRBV3-2) and TRBJ1-5; possible D gene TRBD1, 5 bases. Trimming shortened V by 5 bases and J by 5 bases, and 13 bases separated the two germline ends. This CDR3 has 14 residues. Germline CDR1 LGHDT, CDR2 YNNKEL (reference sequence). The CDR3 DNA follows: TGTGCCAGCAGCGGAGGAGGGGCCCATCAGCCCCAGCATTTT. Amino acids: CASSGGGAHQPQHF.

The chain combines TRBV5-6 with TRBJ1-1; 10 nucleotides match TRBD1. Germline assignment: CDR1 SGHDT and CDR2 YYEEEE. CDR3 length: 14 amino acids. V lost 5 bases and J lost 5; bases outside the gene matches: 6. CDR3: CASREGQGRTEAFF. CDR3 nucleotides: TGTGCCAGCAGGGAGGGACAGGGGAGGACTGAAGCTTTCTTT.

The genes are TRBV9 and TRBJ2-7; D perhaps matches TRBD2 (5 bases). Germline CDR1 and CDR2: SGDLS and YYNGEE. This CDR3 has 15 amino acids. Trimming shortened V by 1 base and J by 3 bases, and 14 bases separated the two germline ends. The CDR3 reads CASSVRQGRIYEQYF. The CDR3 DNA reads TGTGCCAGCAGCGTACGGCAAGGGAGAATCTACGAGCAGTACTTC. Full variable domain (outside the CDR3, taken from reference TRBV9 and TRBJ2-7): DSGVTQTPKHLITATGQRVTLRCSPRSGDLSVYWYQQSLDQGLQFLIQYYNGEERAKGNILERFSAQQFPDLHSELNLSSLELGDSALYFCASSVRQGRIYEQYFGPGTRLTVT.

This clone is classed as medium-sized. CDR3 residues: CASSARTGVGELFF. The CDR3 region has the DNA TGTGCCAGCAGCGCCAGAACAGGTGTCGGGGAGCTGTTTTTT. The V call is TRBV11-3, the J call TRBJ2-2, with a possible D match to TRBD1 (5 bases). The CDR3 runs 14 residues. The germline CDR1 and CDR2 sequences are SGHNT and YENEEA. The V end lost 5 bases, the J end lost 7 bases, and 14 bases lay between the germline ends.

The rearrangement joins TRBV19 to TRBJ1-6, with 9 positions matching TRBD1. V lost 5 bases, J lost 8 bases, and 7 bases stayed unmatched. Looked up from germline, CDR1 is LNHDA and CDR2 is SQIVND (reference sequence). The CDR3 has 15 amino acids. The CDR3 nucleotides are TGTGCCAGTAGTGCCTACAGGGGGCCGGATTCACCCCTCCACTTT. Protein product: CASSAYRGPDSPLHF.

The chain employs TRBV20-1 and TRBJ2-7, with 7 bases matching TRBD1. The V gene's germline CDR1 is DFQATT and CDR2 SNEGSKA (reference sequence). Losses at the gene ends were 3 bases for V and 5 bases for J; bases not matched to a gene: 10. The CDR3 consists of 14 residues. The CDR3 protein is CSASIMSDRDEQYF. CDR3 nucleotides: TGCAGTGCTAGTATAATGTCTGACAGGGACGAGCAGTACTTC.

The chain employs TRBV28 and TRBJ2-5; D not certain. Trimming cost V 5 bases and J 4 bases, with 8 bases left between them. This CDR3 region has 12 residues. Per germline, CDR1 MDHEN and CDR2 SYDVKM. CDR3 sequence: CASSPVGETQYF. The CDR3 DNA reads as TGTGCCAGCAGTCCGGTCGGAGAGACCCAGTACTTC.

The chain recombines TRBV4-1 with TRBJ2-7; D may be TRBD1 or TRBD2 (7 bases each). This CDR3 is 17 amino acids long. Germline assignment: CDR1 MGHRA and CDR2 YSYEKL. Trimming left V 0 bases short and J 2 bases short, with 17 bases between. The CDR3 protein is CASSQDLSAGQPYEQYF. Here the CDR3 DNA reads TGCGCCAGCAGCCAAGATCTTTCAGCGGGACAGCCCTACGAGCAGTACTTC.

The chain has TRBV18 and TRBJ2-7; D gene uncertain. The CDR3 runs 20 residues. Between the trimmed V and J ends, which lost 3 bases and 2 bases, there was a span of 29 bases. The germline gives CDR1 KGHSH, CDR2 LQKENI. CDR3 nucleotide sequence: TGTGCCAGCTCACCCCATGATCATCGATCCAAACGGGTAGGTCCCTACGAGCAGTACTTC. Encoded protein: CASSPHDHRSKRVGPYEQYF.

The J gene is TRBJ1-2, the V gene TRBV27, with 12 bases matching TRBD1. The CDR3 is 17 residues long. Germline CDR1 is MNHEY and CDR2 is SMNVEV (reference sequence). V trimming: 4 bases; J trimming: 4 bases; junction bases outside the gene matches: 10. The CDR3 protein is CASSSVPGQGAGYGYTF. CDR3 sequence (DNA): TGTGCCAGCAGTTCGGTCCCGGGACAGGGGGCAGGCTATGGCTACACCTTC.

The V call is TRBV6-4, the J call TRBJ1-2; weak D call: TRBD1 (5 bases). In germline, CDR1 is MRHNA, CDR2 SNTAGT. Trimming left V 6 bases short and J 0 bases short, with 14 bases between. The CDR3 length is 15 residues. The CDR3 bases are TGTGCCAGCAGCCGGGACCCCCAGACTAACTATGGCTACACCTTC. Its protein product is CASSRDPQTNYGYTF.

The rearrangement uses TRBV5-5 and TRBJ2-1, with no clear D. Germline V gives CDR1 SGHKS, CDR2 YYEKEE (reference sequence). The V end lost 6 bases, the J end lost 0 bases, and 10 bases lay between the germline ends. The CDR3 totals 14 residues. The CDR3 region is CASIKWNSYNEQFF. The DNA for the CDR3 is TGTGCCAGCATTAAATGGAACTCCTACAATGAGCAGTTCTTC.

This clone was recorded only once. V and J are TRBV16 and TRBJ2-7; TRBD2 matches at 11 bases. V lost 1 base to trimming and J lost 0 bases; unmatched junction nucleotides: 8. In germline, CDR1 is KGHSY, CDR2 FQNENV. The CDR3 has 18 amino acids. CDR3 loop: CASSQFFGLAGDSYEQYF. As DNA, the CDR3 is TGTGCCAGCAGCCAATTTTTCGGACTAGCGGGCGACTCCTACGAGCAGTACTTC.

Many counts were recorded for this clone. V usage is TRBV9 and J usage is TRBJ2-3; D may correspond to TRBD1 or TRBD2 (5 bases each). Per the germline V gene, CDR1 is SGDLS and CDR2 is YYNGEE. CDR3 length: 14 residues. V gave up 0 bases and J gave up 0 bases, with 5 bases separating them. Written as DNA, the CDR3 is TGTGCCAGCAGCGTAGGGGGGAGCACAGATACGCAGTATTTT. It specifies CASSVGGSTDTQYF.

This chain connects TRBV7-9 to TRBJ1-1; D gene unclear. The CDR3 has 12 amino acids. Germline V gives CDR1 SEHNR, CDR2 FQNEAQ (reference sequence). V was shortened by 5 bases and J by 8 bases, with 12 bases between the two germline ends. The CDR3 nucleotides read TGTGCCAGCAGCCCCACTGCGGGGGAAGCTTTCTTT. Protein product: CASSPTAGEAFF. The whole variable domain, remainder taken from reference TRBV7-9 and TRBJ1-1, is DTGVSQNPRHKITKRGQNVTFRCDPISEHNRLYWYRQTLGQGPEFLTYFQNEAQLEKSRLLSDRFSAERPKGSFSTLEIQRTEQGDSAMYLCASSPTAGEAFFGQGTRLTVV.

V usage is TRBV6-5 and J usage is TRBJ1-4; the match to TRBD1 covers 9 bases. The ends lost 6 bases at V and 8 bases at J; junction bases unmatched: 10. This CDR3 is built from 15 residues. In germline, CDR1 is MNHEY, CDR2 SVGAGI. CDR3: CASSLSGTGHEKLFF. Here the CDR3 DNA reads TGTGCCAGCAGCCTCTCCGGGACAGGGCACGAAAAACTGTTTTTT.

The chain links TRBV27 to TRBJ2-7; D call uncertain. Germline V gene sequence: CDR1 MNHEY, CDR2 SMNVEV (reference sequence). Trimming stripped 2 bases from V and 4 bases from J, with 18 bases between. This CDR3 region has 16 residues. CDR3 nucleotide sequence: TGTGCCAGCAGTTTAGTGGGTTCCCTCCTATCATACGAGCAGTACTTC. Protein product: CASSLVGSLLSYEQYF.

The rearrangement joins TRBV2 to TRBJ1-2; TRBD1 matches 7 bases. Germline V lookup: CDR1 SNHLY, CDR2 FYNNEI. V trimming: 3 bases; J trimming: 6 bases; junction bases outside the gene matches: 13. The CDR3 length is 16 residues. The CDR3 is CASSDPYRGKMDGYTF. CDR3 DNA sequence: TGTGCCAGCAGTGACCCCTACAGGGGAAAAATGGATGGCTACACCTTC.

This clone came up once. This sequence joins TRBV24-1 and TRBJ2-2, with a possible D match to TRBD1 (6 bases). CDR1 and CDR2 from the germline V gene are KGHDR and SFDVKD. The V end was cut by 4 bases, the J end by 1 base, with 12 bases between. The CDR3 contains 16 residues. The CDR3 region is CATSDPGQKNTGELFF. The CDR3 DNA sequence: TGTGCCACCAGTGACCCCGGACAGAAGAACACCGGGGAGCTGTTTTTT.

The chain uses TRBV3-1 (or the pseudogene TRBV3-2) and TRBJ1-1; 8 bases map to TRBD1. The V gene end was trimmed by 5 bases and the J gene end by 4 bases; junction bases not matched to a gene: 18. The CDR3 covers 18 residues. Germline CDR1 LGHDT, CDR2 YNNKEL (reference sequence). The CDR3 loop reads CASSGQNRGRRGGTEAFF. The CDR3, as DNA: TGTGCCAGCAGCGGTCAGAACAGGGGGAGGAGAGGCGGCACTGAAGCTTTCTTT.

The chain is built from TRBV2 and TRBJ2-1, with 7 bases lining up with TRBD1. V lost 6 bases and J lost 6; bases outside the gene matches: 2. CDR3 length: 12 amino acids. In germline, CDR1 is SNHLY, CDR2 FYNNEI. The CDR3 is CASRGDSNEQFF. CDR3 bases: TGTGCCAGCAGGGGGGACAGCAATGAGCAGTTCTTC.

This clone was observed once. V and J are TRBV29-1 and TRBJ2-3; TRBD1 matches 10 bases. This CDR3 comprises 14 residues. J lost 4 bases, V lost 5 bases, and 6 bases had no gene match. CDR1 SQVTM and CDR2 ANQGSEA come from the germline V gene. CDR3 sequence (DNA): TGCAGCGTTAACCGGGACAGGGGTGCAGATACGCAGTATTTT. This sequence encodes CSVNRDRGADTQYF.

The V and J genes are TRBV27 and TRBJ2-7, with D uncertain. The CDR3 is 14 residues long. The germline V gene encodes CDR1 MNHEY and CDR2 SMNVEV (reference sequence). The ends were cut back, 5 bases at V and 0 bases at J, with 11 bases in the middle. The CDR3 sequence: CASSASTTSYEQYF. Written as DNA, the CDR3 is TGTGCCAGCAGTGCCTCGACAACCTCCTACGAGCAGTACTTC.

The genes are TRBV7-8 and TRBJ2-1; D gene uncertain. The V end was cut by 5 bases, the J end by 4 bases, with 18 bases between. CDR3 length: 16 amino acids. CDR1 and CDR2 from the germline V gene are SGHVS and FQNEAQ. The CDR3 here is CASSPPVGPIYNEQFF. The CDR3 bases are TGTGCCAGCAGCCCGCCCGTAGGCCCAATATACAATGAGCAGTTCTTC.